Shown below are 25 T cell receptor beta chains from a single sample sequenced in a study of cytomegalovirus exposure and HLA in healthy donors. Primers: 60 Vbeta forward and 13 Jbeta reverse. This table comes from immunoSEQ multiplex PCR, and its TCRdb copy is limited to in-frame clones, with some not included. This sample has under 150,000 clones, with roughly 79% found just once. Sequenced material: PBMCs. Source of these receptors: a man aged 25-40 years in good health and CMV-seropositive.

V gene TRBV7-9 combines with J gene TRBJ2-5, with 9 bases lining up with TRBD2. Germline lookup yields CDR1 SEHNR and CDR2 FQNEAQ (reference sequence). The CDR3 has 16 residues. The V gene end was trimmed by 1 base and the J gene end by 1 base; junction bases not matched to a gene: 4. In DNA form, the CDR3 reads TGTGCCAGCAGCTTAGGAGCTAGCGGGATCCAAGAGACCCAGTACTTC. Protein sequence: CASSLGASGIQETQYF. Together with reference TRBV7-9 and TRBJ2-5, the CDR3 gives the full variable domain: DTGVSQNPRHKITKRGQNVTFRCDPISEHNRLYWYRQTLGQGPEFLTYFQNEAQLEKSRLLSDRFSAERPKGSFSTLEIQRTEQGDSAMYLCASSLGASGIQETQYFGPGTRLLVL.

Only one count was recorded for this clone. V usage is TRBV27 and J usage is TRBJ2-5; 11 bases match TRBD2. The CDR3 spans 16 residues. Germline trimming cut 0 bases from V and 7 bases from J; bases unmatched to any gene: 7. Germline V lookup: CDR1 MNHEY, CDR2 SMNVEV (reference sequence). The CDR3 DNA follows: TGTGCCAGCAGTTTATCCTACCTAGCGGGGGGCGGGACCCAGTACTTC. Translated, it gives CASSLSYLAGGGTQYF.

The chain combines TRBV28 with TRBJ2-1, with TRBD1 matching over 9 bases. CDR3 length equals 16 residues. J gave up 6 bases and V 6 bases, and 12 bases lay outside the gene matches. Germline V gives CDR1 MDHEN, CDR2 SYDVKM. CDR3 region: CASRLNSGTGINEQFF. CDR3 DNA: TGTGCCAGCAGGCTCAATTCCGGGACAGGGATCAATGAGCAGTTCTTC.

The genes are TRBV7-2 and TRBJ2-1; 12 positions agree with TRBD2. The V and J ends lost 3 bases and 7 bases, in that order; junction bases with no gene match: 7. Germline-derived CDR1 and CDR2 are SGHTA and FQGNSA. CDR3 size: 16 residues. As DNA, the CDR3 is TGTGCCAGCAGCTTCCACGGGACTAGCGGGTGGAATGAGCAGTTCTTC. As protein: CASSFHGTSGWNEQFF.

The gene calls are TRBV6-4 and TRBJ2-1; D remains unclear. Germline V CDR1 and CDR2: MRHNA, SNTAGT. There are 14 residues in the CDR3. Trimming left V 3 bases short and J 9 bases short, with 15 bases between. Here the CDR3 reads CASSEKADLAEQFF. CDR3 bases: TGTGCCAGCAGTGAGAAGGCGGATTTAGCTGAGCAGTTCTTC.

The chain uses TRBV4-1 and TRBJ2-5, with 8 positions matching TRBD2. The CDR3 consists of 14 residues. CDR1 is MGHRA, CDR2 YSYEKL, per germline. V gave up 3 bases and J gave up 8 bases; unmatched junction bases: 8. CDR3 DNA: TGCGCCAGCAGCCATATGGGACTAGAGGTTACCCAGTACTTC. Translating it yields CASSHMGLEVTQYF.

In this sample, this clone turned up a few times. This chain joins TRBV5-8 and TRBJ1-4, with a tentative D call TRBD1 (6 bases). The germline gives CDR1 SGHTS, CDR2 YDEGEE. The V end was cut by 1 base, the J end by 3 bases, with 10 bases between. The CDR3 is made up of 15 amino acids. CDR3 loop: CASSLQGLANEKLFF. The CDR3 DNA is TGTGCCAGCAGCTTGCAGGGGCTGGCTAATGAAAAACTGTTTTTT.

The chain is built from TRBV29-1 and TRBJ2-7; 8 bases are a match to TRBD1. The CDR3 consists of 13 residues. V was pared by 7 bases and J by 3 bases, with 8 bases of the junction left unmatched. Germline lookup yields CDR1 SQVTM and CDR2 ANQGSEA. The CDR3 coding sequence is TGCAGCGCATGGACAGGGACAGACTACGAGCAGTACTTC. This sequence encodes CSAWTGTDYEQYF.

The chain uses TRBV2 and TRBJ1-2, with D possibly matching TRBD1 (5 bases). Germline V gene sequence: CDR1 SNHLY, CDR2 FYNNEI. Trimming took off 8 bases at V and 0 bases at J, with 16 bases between the two ends. The CDR3 is 15 residues long. CDR3 sequence: CASGEGKGANYGYTF. CDR3 in DNA: TGTGCCAGCGGGGAGGGGAAGGGAGCTAACTATGGCTACACCTTC.

The chain recombines TRBV6-5 with TRBJ1-3; the match to TRBD1 covers 8 bases. Unmatched junction bases numbered 2, after V lost 5 bases and J lost 2 bases. Germline CDR1 MNHEY, CDR2 SVGAGI. The CDR3 runs 14 residues. CDR3 DNA sequence: TGTGCCAGCAGTATCAGGGGGCCTGGAAACACCATATATTTT. Encoded protein: CASSIRGPGNTIYF.

This chain links TRBV7-2 with TRBJ2-7, with 9 bases matching TRBD1. This CDR3 comprises 15 residues. The J segment lost 3 bases and the V segment lost 4 bases, leaving 7 bases of the junction unmatched. Germline V gene sequence: CDR1 SGHTA, CDR2 FQGNSA. CDR3 loop: CASSYRQGVDYEQYF. CDR3 bases: TGTGCCAGCAGCTACCGACAGGGGGTTGACTACGAGCAGTACTTC.

The chain uses TRBV9 and TRBJ1-1, with 7 bases lining up with TRBD1. V was pared by 0 bases and J by 3 bases, with 2 bases of the junction left unmatched. CDR1 is SGDLS, CDR2 YYNGEE, per germline. The CDR3 totals 14 residues. The CDR3 loop is CASSVDRGDTEAFF. In DNA, the CDR3 is TGTGCCAGCAGCGTAGACAGGGGTGACACTGAAGCTTTCTTT.

The rearrangement joins TRBV7-8 to TRBJ2-7, with 7 positions matching TRBD1. This CDR3 region has 15 residues. Trimming cost V 5 bases and J 0 bases; bases outside gene matches: 7. Germline CDR1 SGHVS, CDR2 FQNEAQ. CDR3 residues: CASSPEPGGSYEQYF. Written as DNA, the CDR3 is TGTGCCAGCAGCCCCGAGCCAGGGGGCTCCTACGAGCAGTACTTC.

The V gene is TRBV5-1, the J gene TRBJ2-5, with D tentatively TRBD2 (6 bases). The DNA end favors TRBJ2-7, so the J call may be wrong. The CDR3 totals 15 residues. Germline CDR1 SGHRS, CDR2 YFSETQ. The CDR3 DNA reads TGCGCCAGCAGCTTGGCAGTCGGGAGAGTCGACGAGCAGTACTTC. This gives the protein CASSLAVGRVDEQYF.

In its sample, this clone was seen a few times. The chain links TRBV6-1 to TRBJ2-7, with D unresolved. Looked up from germline, CDR1 is MNHNS and CDR2 is SASEGT. The V gene lost 6 bases and the J gene lost 7 bases, with 10 bases spanning the gap. The CDR3 totals 11 residues. The CDR3 bases are TGTGCCAGCAGCCCCGAAGAGGAGCAGTACTTC. Amino acids: CASSPEEEQYF.

The chain is built from TRBV1 and TRBJ1-1; TRBD1 is taken as the D call from the table, unchecked against the DNA. TRBV1 is classified as a pseudogene. The CDR3 length is 18 residues. CDR3 DNA sequence: TGCACCAGCAGCCAAGATTACTTGGGTCAGGGGGCTTGGTTAAGTGCTTTCTTT. Its translation is CTSSQDYLGQGAWLSAFF.

V is TRBV9 and J is TRBJ2-6, with 9 bases lining up with TRBD1. This CDR3 contains 18 residues. Looked up from germline, CDR1 is SGDLS and CDR2 is YYNGEE. With V trimmed by 4 bases and J by 0 bases, 8 bases remained unmatched. The DNA of the CDR3 is TGTGCCAGCAGCCCTTGGACAGGGGCCATCTCTGGGGCCAACGTCCTGACTTTC. Translating it yields CASSPWTGAISGANVLTF.

This rearrangement joins TRBV12-2 to TRBJ1-4; the table's D call, TRBD1, has no DNA check behind it. TRBV12-2 is recorded as a pseudogene. The CDR3 has 14 residues. CDR3 region: CASRLDRSNEKLFF. The CDR3 DNA reads TGTGCAAGTCGCCTTGACAGGAGTAATGAAAAACTGTTTTTT.

The V call is TRBV6-6, the J call TRBJ2-3; 8 bases map to TRBD2. The germline gives CDR1 MNHNY, CDR2 SVGAGI (reference sequence). The CDR3 is 16 amino acids. J lost 0 bases, V lost 5 bases, and 7 bases had no gene match. DNA for the CDR3: TGTGCCAGCAGTCTTACTAGCGGTCCTAGCACAGATACGCAGTATTTT. It encodes CASSLTSGPSTDTQYF.

The chain employs TRBV14 and TRBJ1-3; 7 bases line up with TRBD1. There are 14 residues in the CDR3. V lost 7 bases and J lost 0; bases outside the gene matches: 3. The V gene's germline CDR1 is SGHDN and CDR2 FVKESK. DNA of the CDR3: TGTGCCAGCAACCACAGGGGCTCTGGAAACACCATATATTTT. Protein sequence: CASNHRGSGNTIYF.

The CDR3 loop is CASSLAVGGPGDEQFF. The CDR3 nucleotides are TGTGCCAGCAGCTTAGCCGTGGGAGGGCCGGGCGATGAGCAGTTCTTC. The chain links TRBV11-2 to TRBJ2-1, with TRBD2 matching 7 bases. V dropped 1 base and J dropped 8; count of bases not matched to a gene: 11. This CDR3 spans 16 amino acids. The germline V gene encodes CDR1 SGHAT and CDR2 FQNNGV.

J is TRBJ2-1 and V is TRBV7-8, with D perhaps TRBD1 (5 bases). The germline CDR1 and CDR2 sequences are SGHVS and FQNEAQ. The CDR3 runs to 12 residues. V shed 5 bases and J shed 9 bases, with 11 bases lying between them. CDR3 in DNA: TGTGCCAGCAGCCAACAGGCCGGTGAGCAGTTCTTC. Residues: CASSQQAGEQFF.

The V call is TRBV6-1, the J call TRBJ2-3, with TRBD2 matching 7 bases. The trim removed 8 bases at V and 3 bases at J, leaving 5 bases unmatched. This CDR3 is built from 13 residues. Germline lookup yields CDR1 MNHNS and CDR2 SASEGT. The CDR3 is CASGRGETDTQYF. The CDR3 region has the DNA TGTGCCAGCGGGAGGGGCGAGACAGATACGCAGTATTTT.

In regard to this clone: The junction departs from germline at one end; a sequencing error may be responsible. V and J are TRBV7-9 and TRBJ2-7; D remains unclear. Germline loops: CDR1 SEHNR, CDR2 FQNEAQ (reference sequence). The CDR3 has 15 residues. Here the CDR3 DNA reads TGTTCCAGCAGCTCTTTAGTTGCGCCCTCCTACGAGCAGTACTTC. This translates into CSSSSLVAPSYEQYF.

The V gene is TRBV29-1, the J gene TRBJ1-6, with 10 bases aligning to TRBD1. Germline trimming cut 5 bases from V and 7 bases from J; bases unmatched to any gene: 2. The CDR3 covers 13 residues. Germline CDR1 reads SQVTM; CDR2 reads ANQGSEA. The CDR3 here is CSVKGQGNSPLHF. CDR3 DNA: TGCAGCGTTAAGGGACAGGGGAATTCACCCCTCCACTTT.